The source of this T cell receptor (beta chain) is a study of T cells in Graves' hyperthyroidism and ophthalmopathy. Study-wide results and limits: A model built on 13 V-J features separated ophthalmopathy from stable hyperthyroidism. Model predictions of ophthalmopathy came a median approximately 6.8 months before onset. Clonotypes that were expanded in thyroid above 0.001 mostly appeared in blood too.

At least ten counts were recorded for this clonotype. The antigen remains unidentified. Germline loops: CDR1 DFQATT, CDR2 SNEGSKA (reference sequence). Trimming pared 1 base from V and 4 bases from J, leaving 8 bases between. The CDR3 consists of 12 residues. RNA transcripts provided the source from which TCR beta CDR3 regions were amplified. The study used the HTBI primer set for a first-round RT-PCR of the TCR CDR3. TCRdb ran MiXCR on the multiplex PCR reads and lists one entry per CDR3 protein. The table shows hundreds of thousands of distinct CDR3 sequences, with 45% occurring only once. Criteria for exclusion of patients were uncontrolled infection, other autoimmune disease, pregnancy or lactation.

Specimen: peripheral blood or thyroid tissue (not recorded which). The V and J genes are TRBV20-1 and TRBJ2-7; TRBD2 might be the D (5 bases). The receptor comes from an adult man with Graves' disease, either hyperthyroidism or ophthalmopathy (not recorded which). CDR3 sequence (DNA): TGCAGTGCTAGAGCGGGAACATACGAGCAGTACTTC. Its protein product is CSARAGTYEQYF.